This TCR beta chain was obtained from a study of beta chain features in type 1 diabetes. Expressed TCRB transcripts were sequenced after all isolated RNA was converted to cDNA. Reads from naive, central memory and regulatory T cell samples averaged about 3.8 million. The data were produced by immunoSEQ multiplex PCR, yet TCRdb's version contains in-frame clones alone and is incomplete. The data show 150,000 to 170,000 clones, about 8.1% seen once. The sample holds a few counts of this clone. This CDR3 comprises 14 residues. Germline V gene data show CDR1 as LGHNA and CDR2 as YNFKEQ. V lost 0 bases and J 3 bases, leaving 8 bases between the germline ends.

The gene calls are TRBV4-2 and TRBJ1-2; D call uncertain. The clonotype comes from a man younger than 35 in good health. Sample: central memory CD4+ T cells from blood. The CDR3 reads CASSQDNGDYGYTF. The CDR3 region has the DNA TGTGCCAGCAGCCAAGATAACGGAGACTATGGCTACACCTTC.